The clone carrying this T cell receptor (beta chain) was observed a few times. Its antigen is undetermined. The sample originates from a study of CD8+CD57+ T cells in acquired aplastic anemia. Study-level points and caveats: Significant differences in CD8+ Simpson's diversity were not observed between patients and controls. A lower diversity was found for CD8+CD57+ cells than for total CD4+ and CD8+ pools in patients.

Patients selected for sequencing had displayed CD8+CD57+ cell expansion by flow cytometry. The V and J ends lost 3 bases and 3 bases, in that order; junction bases with no gene match: 0. The CDR3 totals 14 residues. Genomic DNA templated the TCR beta VDJ and CDR3 profiling. TCRdb called the reads again in MiXCR, with one record for every CDR3 protein. In the table there are about 21,000 distinct CDR3 sequences, almost 40% of which are singletons. The sample taken for sequencing was CD8+CD57+ T cells sorted from PBMCs. The subset denotes: bead-enriched CD8+CD57+ effector memory T cells from SAA patients. The TCR sequence derives from a human donor with aplastic anemia. The chain links TRBV12-3 or TRBV12-4 to TRBJ2-3; 10 bases are shared with TRBD2. CDR3 protein: CASSLTSGTDTQYF. The CDR3 bases are TGTGCCAGCAGTTTGACTAGCGGGACAGATACGCAGTATTTT.